What follows are 23 T cell receptor beta chains derived from one specimen sequenced in a study of blood T cell repertoires in COVID-19. Clones were sequenced by immunoSEQ multiplex PCR, and TCRdb holds only the in-frame ones, with some missing. The sample carries approximately 82,000 clones, 80% to 90% recorded once. Sequenced sample: peripheral blood. The receptor set was obtained from a woman in her sixties or seventies with acute or convalescent COVID-19.

The chain uses TRBV10-3 and TRBJ1-5; D is ambiguous. This CDR3 contains 16 residues. V lost 2 bases and J lost 6, with 17 bases in between. Germline-derived CDR1 and CDR2 are ENHRY and SYGVKD. The CDR3 loop is CAISEPGISMSQPQHF. In nucleotides, the CDR3 is TGTGCCATCAGTGAGCCGGGAATCTCGATGAGTCAGCCCCAGCATTTT.

Concerning this clone: This CDR3 is also generated by other DNA sequences in the sample. This sequence joins TRBV6-1 and TRBJ1-2; D remains unclear. V shed 1 base and J shed 4 bases, with 7 bases lying between them. Germline values: CDR1 MNHNS, CDR2 SASEGT. This CDR3 has 13 residues. CDR3 nucleotide sequence: TGTGCCAGCAGTGAAGGGAACAGCTATGGCTACACCTTC. Its protein is CASSEGNSYGYTF.

This rearrangement joins TRBV28 to TRBJ1-4, with TRBD1 as a possible D gene (6 bases). Germline CDR1 MDHEN, CDR2 SYDVKM. There are 12 residues in the CDR3. Trimming removed 11 bases at V and 8 bases at J, with 15 bases between. CDR3 DNA: TGTGCCGTCAGGGGAGGGTGGGAAAAACTGTTTTTT. Protein: CAVRGGWEKLFF. The full variable domain, rest sourced from reference TRBV28 and TRBJ1-4, is DVKVTQSSRYLVKRTGEKVFLECVQDMDHENMFWYRQDPGLGLRLIYFSYDVKMKEKGDIPEGYSVSREKKERFSLILESASTNQTSMYLCAVRGGWEKLFFGSGTQLSVL.

The table lists this clone with a count of one. The chain couples TRBV30 to TRBJ1-1, with 9 positions matching TRBD1. V lost 2 bases, J lost 4 bases, and 8 bases stayed unmatched. The CDR3 contains 15 residues. The V gene's germline CDR1 is GTSNPN and CDR2 SVGIG (reference sequence). The CDR3: CAWSLGGTGLTEAFF. CDR3 coding DNA: TGTGCCTGGAGTCTAGGGGGGACAGGGCTCACTGAAGCTTTCTTT. Based on the CDR3 plus reference TRBV30 and TRBJ1-1, the full variable domain is SQTIHQWPATLVQPVGSPLSLECTVEGTSNPNLYWYRQAAGRGLQLLFYSVGIGQISSEVPQNLSASRPQDRQFILSSKKLLLSDSGFYLCAWSLGGTGLTEAFFGQGTRLTVV.

The chain carries TRBV6-5 and TRBJ1-1; D perhaps matches TRBD1 (6 bases). Germline V gene lookup returns CDR1 MNHEY and CDR2 SVGAGI. Trimming left V 8 bases short and J 2 bases short, with 15 bases between. The CDR3 has 14 amino acids. The CDR3 sequence is CASFGDTYNTEAFF. As DNA, the CDR3 is TGTGCCAGCTTCGGGGACACCTATAACACTGAAGCTTTCTTT.

This chain joins TRBV7-8 and TRBJ2-1, with TRBD1 matching over 9 bases. The CDR3 runs to 14 residues. Unmatched junction bases numbered 3, after V lost 6 bases and J lost 3 bases. The germline gives CDR1 SGHVS, CDR2 FQNEAQ. CDR3 amino acids: CASRPGQGYNEQFF. CDR3 nucleotides: TGTGCCAGCAGACCGGGACAGGGCTACAATGAGCAGTTCTTC.

The genes are TRBV5-1 and TRBJ2-3; 9 bases are a match to TRBD1. This CDR3 region has 16 residues. The V and J ends lost 2 bases and 0 bases, in that order; junction bases with no gene match: 4. The germline CDR1 and CDR2 sequences are SGHRS and YFSETQ. The CDR3 nucleotides read TGCGCCAGCAGCTTCCTCGGACAGGGGAGCACAGATACGCAGTATTTT. Protein sequence: CASSFLGQGSTDTQYF.

This clone occurred a few times. V gene TRBV30 combines with J gene TRBJ1-5; 8 nucleotides match TRBD1. Unmatched junction bases numbered 15, after V lost 2 bases and J lost 6 bases. In germline, CDR1 is GTSNPN, CDR2 SVGIG (reference sequence). The CDR3 covers 17 residues. The DNA of the CDR3 is TGTGCCTGGAGTTTCACACTCCCGGACAGGGTTGGTCAGCCCCAGCATTTT. As protein: CAWSFTLPDRVGQPQHF.

The rearrangement uses TRBV5-8 and TRBJ1-2; 7 bases fit TRBD1. The length of the CDR3 is 12 residues. V trimming: 2 bases; J trimming: 6 bases; junction bases outside the gene matches: 1. Germline lookup yields CDR1 SGHTS and CDR2 YDEGEE. CDR3 sequence (DNA): TGTGCCAGCAGCTTACAGGGGCATGGCTACACCTTC. It is translated as CASSLQGHGYTF.

V gene TRBV7-3 combines with J gene TRBJ2-1; 8 bases align to TRBD2. This CDR3 has 14 amino acids. V was clipped by 6 bases and J by 9 bases; unmatched bases: 10. Germline V CDR1 and CDR2: SGHTA, FQGTGA. This chain's CDR3 is CASRSTGGHPEQFF. CDR3 nucleotide sequence: TGTGCCAGCAGGTCTACGGGGGGGCACCCTGAGCAGTTCTTC.

The chain links TRBV11-3 to TRBJ2-5; 10 bases are a match to TRBD2. The CDR3 is 17 amino acids. V dropped 5 bases and J dropped 4; count of bases not matched to a gene: 13. Germline V lookup: CDR1 SGHNT, CDR2 YENEEA. The CDR3 DNA reads TGTGCCAGCAGCAACTTTGGGGCTAGCGGGAGCTCAGAGACCCAGTACTTC. Its protein product is CASSNFGASGSSETQYF.

V and J are TRBV7-3 and TRBJ1-1; tentative D call: TRBD1 (5 bases). The V and J ends lost 0 bases and 0 bases respectively, with 11 bases between them. This CDR3 spans 16 amino acids. From germline, CDR1 is SGHTA and CDR2 FQGTGA. The DNA of the CDR3 is TGTGCCAGCAGCTTAACAACAGGCCTAATGAACACTGAAGCTTTCTTT. This codes for CASSLTTGLMNTEAFF.

This chain links TRBV12-5 with TRBJ2-1; perhaps TRBD2 as D (5 bases). The germline V gene encodes CDR1 LGHNT and CDR2 FRNRAP. The CDR3 is 14 amino acids. V was trimmed by 3 bases and J by 2 bases, leaving 8 bases between them. CDR3: CASGFPGTYNEQFF. CDR3 nucleotide sequence: TGTGCTAGTGGTTTTCCGGGAACCTACAATGAGCAGTTCTTC.

The chain recombines TRBV6-5 with TRBJ2-3; D perhaps matches TRBD2 (5 bases). This CDR3 has 15 residues. CDR1 and CDR2 from the germline V gene are MNHEY and SVGAGI. V was clipped by 1 base and J by 0 bases, with 8 bases between them. The CDR3 region is CASSYFGESTDTQYF. The DNA for the CDR3 is TGTGCCAGCAGTTACTTTGGGGAGAGCACAGATACGCAGTATTTT.

The rearrangement uses TRBV19 and TRBJ2-7; 8 bases fit TRBD1. Germline lookup yields CDR1 LNHDA and CDR2 SQIVND (reference sequence). The V and J ends lost 5 bases and 0 bases, in that order; junction bases with no gene match: 6. CDR3 length equals 15 residues. The CDR3 sequence is CASSPGGLSSYEQYF. The CDR3 DNA is TGTGCCAGTAGTCCAGGGGGCTTGAGCTCCTACGAGCAGTACTTC.

The genes are TRBV5-1 and TRBJ1-2; D gene uncertain. Trimming removed 3 bases from V and 4 bases from J, with 13 bases in between. The germline V gene has CDR1 SGHRS and CDR2 YFSETQ. The CDR3 extends over 14 amino acids. CDR3 in amino acids: CASSSEGSIYGYTF. Written as DNA, the CDR3 is TGCGCCAGCAGCTCCGAGGGCAGTATCTATGGCTACACCTTC.

The chain couples TRBV5-6 to TRBJ1-6; unclear D gene. Germline V gene lookup returns CDR1 SGHDT and CDR2 YYEEEE. The CDR3 has 16 residues. With 0 bases removed from V and 0 bases from J, the gap between germline ends came to 7 bases. CDR3 DNA sequence: TGTGCCAGCAGCTTGGTTGCGGGCTCCTATAATTCACCCCTCCACTTT. It specifies CASSLVAGSYNSPLHF.

This chain connects TRBV6-5 to TRBJ1-6; D is unresolved. Germline V gene sequence: CDR1 MNHEY, CDR2 SVGAGI. This CDR3 contains 12 residues. V lost 10 bases and J lost 9, with 13 bases in between. The CDR3, as DNA: TGTGCCACCACAGCGGGGTTTTCACCCCTCCACTTT. Its protein is CATTAGFSPLHF.

The rearrangement links TRBV9 to TRBJ1-2, with TRBD1 identical over 9 bases. CDR1 is SGDLS and CDR2 is YYNGEE in the germline V gene. V lost 3 bases and J lost 6; bases outside the gene matches: 6. This CDR3 is 14 amino acids long. The DNA of the CDR3 is TGTGCCAGCAGCGCCACACAGGGGGCGGATGGCTACACCTTC. It translates to CASSATQGADGYTF. Using reference TRBV9 and TRBJ1-2 for the parts outside the CDR3, the full variable domain is DSGVTQTPKHLITATGQRVTLRCSPRSGDLSVYWYQQSLDQGLQFLIQYYNGEERAKGNILERFSAQQFPDLHSELNLSSLELGDSALYFCASSATQGADGYTFGSGTRLTVV.

The CDR3 here is CASIGTGQGGNEKLFF. Written as DNA, the CDR3 is TGTGCCAGCATCGGGACAGGACAGGGTGGAAATGAAAAACTGTTTTTT. V gene TRBV2 combines with J gene TRBJ1-4, with TRBD1 matching over 8 bases. This CDR3 is built from 16 residues. Losses at the gene ends were 7 bases for V and 5 bases for J; bases not matched to a gene: 12. CDR1 and CDR2 from the germline V gene are SNHLY and FYNNEI.

This chain connects TRBV12-3 or TRBV12-4 to TRBJ2-3, with TRBD2 identical over 10 bases. Germline trimming cut 8 bases from V and 1 base from J; bases unmatched to any gene: 0. The CDR3 runs to 13 residues. The CDR3 nucleotides read TGTGCCAGCGGGACTAGCGGCACAGATACGCAGTATTTT. Encoded protein: CASGTSGTDTQYF.

J is TRBJ1-1 and V is TRBV10-1; D unresolved. The CDR3 runs 13 residues. Germline values: CDR1 WNHNN, CDR2 SYGVQD (reference sequence). V lost 2 bases to trimming and J lost 4 bases, with 8 bases between them. The CDR3 region is CASSESPSTEAFF. Here the CDR3 DNA reads TGCGCCAGCAGTGAGAGTCCGAGCACTGAAGCTTTCTTT.

J is TRBJ2-1 and V is TRBV2; 9 positions agree with TRBD1. This CDR3 has 16 amino acids. V dropped 6 bases and J dropped 1; count of bases not matched to a gene: 7. Germline V gene lookup returns CDR1 SNHLY and CDR2 FYNNEI. The CDR3 region has the DNA TGTGCCAGCAGGGTTAGGACAGGGGAGTCCTACAATGAGCAGTTCTTC. Residues: CASRVRTGESYNEQFF.